One and the same sample provided the 16 T cell receptor beta chains below, sequenced in a study of Ad26.COV2.S vaccination and SARS-CoV-2 variants. Sequenced by immunoSEQ multiplex PCR; TCRdb stores in-frame clones only, minus some. Of about 350,000 clones listed, around 90% are singletons. The sequences come from peripheral blood, collected after recovery from COVID-19. The receptors were sampled from a human donor who had recovered from COVID-19.

V and J are TRBV2 and TRBJ2-3; 12 nucleotides line up with TRBD2. The germline CDR1 and CDR2 sequences are SNHLY and FYNNEI. The CDR3 is 16 residues long. J lost 6 bases, V lost 7 bases, and 11 bases had no gene match. CDR3: CASKSSGGAAKDTQYF. CDR3 nucleotide sequence: TGTGCCAGCAAGTCTAGCGGGGGGGCCGCAAAGGATACGCAGTATTTT.

J is TRBJ1-2 and V is TRBV5-8, with 8 bases identical to TRBD1. The CDR3 extends over 15 amino acids. CDR1 and CDR2 from the germline V gene are SGHTS and YDEGEE. The V gene end was trimmed by 0 bases and the J gene end by 8 bases; junction bases not matched to a gene: 9. CDR3 bases: TGTGCCAGCAGCTTGGCCGACAGGGGCTCCTTGGGCTACACCTTC. It translates to CASSLADRGSLGYTF.

The CDR3: CASSVPRGNEQFF. The CDR3 nucleotides read TGTGCCAGCAGCGTACCCCGAGGGAATGAGCAGTTCTTC. The genes are TRBV9 and TRBJ2-1; weak D call: TRBD2 (5 bases). Germline CDR1 SGDLS, CDR2 YYNGEE. V lost 1 base and J lost 7, with 9 bases in between. This CDR3 has 13 amino acids.

This clone has ten or more counts. The V call is TRBV11-2, the J call TRBJ2-6, with D perhaps TRBD1 (6 bases). With 4 bases removed from V and 2 bases from J, the gap between germline ends came to 15 bases. The germline CDR1 and CDR2 sequences are SGHAT and FQNNGV. CDR3 length equals 17 residues. CDR3 loop: CASSSVNRAPGANVLTF. The DNA for the CDR3 is TGTGCCAGCAGCTCAGTAAACAGGGCGCCTGGGGCCAACGTCCTGACTTTC. Variable domain in full (rest from reference TRBV11-2 and TRBJ2-6): EAGVAQSPRYKIIEKRQSVAFWCNPISGHATLYWYQQILGQGPKLLIQFQNNGVVDDSQLPKDRFSAERLKGVDSTLKIQPAKLEDSAVYLCASSSVNRAPGANVLTFGAGSRLTVL.

The chain employs TRBV6-5 and TRBJ1-2; maybe TRBD1 (6 bases). The CDR3 is made up of 14 amino acids. Germline assignment: CDR1 MNHEY and CDR2 SVGAGI. Trimming took off 7 bases at V and 4 bases at J, with 16 bases between the two ends. In nucleotides, the CDR3 is TGTGCCAGCAAGTGGGACAATGGGCTCTATGGCTACACCTTC. This translates into CASKWDNGLYGYTF.

The V call is TRBV11-2, the J call TRBJ2-4; TRBD1 is a possible D gene (7 bases). The germline CDR1 and CDR2 sequences are SGHAT and FQNNGV. V was trimmed by 2 bases and J by 7 bases, leaving 9 bases between them. The length of the CDR3 is 13 residues. The CDR3 loop is CASSLQGGNIQYF. DNA for the CDR3: TGTGCCAGCAGCTTACAGGGGGGCAACATTCAGTACTTC. The variable domain in full, completed from reference TRBV11-2 and TRBJ2-4, reads EAGVAQSPRYKIIEKRQSVAFWCNPISGHATLYWYQQILGQGPKLLIQFQNNGVVDDSQLPKDRFSAERLKGVDSTLKIQPAKLEDSAVYLCASSLQGGNIQYFGAGTRLSVL.

The chain combines TRBV3-1 (or the pseudogene TRBV3-2) with TRBJ2-2, with TRBD2 identical over 8 bases. Losses at the gene ends were 4 bases for V and 0 bases for J; bases not matched to a gene: 7. This CDR3 contains 17 residues. Germline-derived CDR1 and CDR2 are LGHDT and YNNKEL (reference sequence). The CDR3 DNA reads as TGTGCCAGCAGCCGTTCCCCGACTAGCGCGAACACCGGGGAGCTGTTTTTT. It codes for CASSRSPTSANTGELFF.

This chain connects TRBV6-5 to TRBJ2-7; perhaps TRBD1 as D (5 bases). Trimming removed 0 bases at V and 2 bases at J, with 14 bases between. CDR3 length: 16 amino acids. CDR1 is MNHEY and CDR2 is SVGAGI in the germline V gene. The CDR3 loop is CASSYSGARFPYEQYF. The CDR3, as DNA: TGTGCCAGCAGTTACTCTGGGGCCAGGTTCCCCTACGAGCAGTACTTC.

CDR3 bases: TGTGCCAGCAGGCCCGGGACAGGGGGTATCTATGGCTACACCTTC. This encodes CASRPGTGGIYGYTF. The rearrangement links TRBV6-4 to TRBJ1-2; 11 positions match TRBD1. Per the germline V gene, CDR1 is MRHNA and CDR2 is SNTAGT. This CDR3 region has 15 residues. V shed 6 bases and J 4 bases; nucleotides not matched to a gene: 7.

This chain uses TRBV10-1 with TRBJ1-1; TRBD1 agrees at 7 bases. Trimming cost V 4 bases and J 8 bases; bases outside gene matches: 7. The CDR3 is 13 amino acids. Per the germline V gene, CDR1 is WNHNN and CDR2 is SYGVQD (reference sequence). The CDR3 loop reads CASSGRTGEEAFF. The CDR3 DNA follows: TGCGCCAGCAGTGGTAGAACAGGGGAGGAAGCTTTCTTT.

This chain connects TRBV5-4 to TRBJ1-4, with D perhaps matching TRBD1 (6 bases). Germline-derived CDR1 and CDR2 are SGHNT and YYREEE (reference sequence). The CDR3 contains 15 residues. The germline V and J ends were trimmed by 4 bases and 8 bases, with 18 bases remaining between them. The CDR3 sequence is CASSPSTRGGEKLFF. In DNA form, the CDR3 reads TGTGCCAGCAGCCCAAGTACGAGGGGGGGGGAAAAACTGTTTTTT.

The rearrangement links TRBV7-9 to TRBJ1-5; TRBD1 aligns across 7 bases. V shed 6 bases and J 5 bases; nucleotides not matched to a gene: 7. This CDR3 has 14 amino acids. Germline loops: CDR1 SEHNR, CDR2 FQNEAQ (reference sequence). The CDR3 sequence is CASSTTGLDQPQHF. The CDR3 DNA reads as TGTGCCAGCAGTACGACAGGGTTGGATCAGCCCCAGCATTTT.

The rearrangement uses TRBV4-1 and TRBJ1-6, with D perhaps matching TRBD1 (6 bases). Trimming left V 6 bases short and J 9 bases short, with 15 bases between. The CDR3 runs to 14 residues. Germline V gene sequence: CDR1 MGHRA, CDR2 YSYEKL. Here the CDR3 reads CASRIGGSGSPLHF. The CDR3 region has the DNA TGCGCCAGCAGAATCGGGGGCAGCGGTTCACCCCTCCACTTT.

The chain combines TRBV12-3 or TRBV12-4 with TRBJ1-2; D gene uncertain. The CDR3 contains 13 residues. The V gene lost 7 bases and the J gene lost 4 bases, with 13 bases spanning the gap. CDR3 sequence: CASTLGRSYGYTF. The CDR3 nucleotides read TGTGCCAGCACTCTTGGGAGGTCCTATGGCTACACCTTC.

This chain joins TRBV29-1 and TRBJ2-5; possibly TRBD1 or TRBD2 for D (6 bases each). Germline CDR1 and CDR2: SQVTM and ANQGSEA. Trimming removed 0 bases from V and 5 bases from J, with 16 bases in between. The CDR3 is made up of 15 amino acids. CDR3 sequence (DNA): TGCAGCGTTGAAGATTGGGGTGGGGGGCTGGAGACCCAGTACTTC. It specifies CSVEDWGGGLETQYF. Looking up the rest from reference TRBV29-1 and TRBJ2-5 gives the full variable domain: SAVISQKPSRDICQRGTSLTIQCQVDSQVTMMFWYRQQPGQSLTLIATANQGSEATYESGFVIDKFPISRPNLTFSTLTVSNMSPEDSSIYLCSVEDWGGGLETQYFGPGTRLLVL.

The chain joins TRBV5-1 to TRBJ1-1; TRBD1 is a possible D gene (5 bases). The V end was cut by 0 bases, the J end by 5 bases, with 11 bases between. Germline V CDR1 and CDR2: SGHRS, YFSETQ. This CDR3 is built from 14 residues. CDR3 protein: CASSLGQGRTEAFF. The CDR3 DNA follows: TGCGCCAGCAGCTTGGGGCAGGGAAGGACTGAAGCTTTCTTT.